This T cell receptor beta chain stems from a study of regulatory T cells in long-lasting Graves disease. Study-wide background: Recently diagnosed Graves' patients had received antithyroid drugs for under 3 months. Study-level results: Persistent disease was characterized by preferential usage of TRBV28, TRBJ1-2 and TRBJ2-5.

Germline loops: CDR1 ENHRY, CDR2 SYGVKD. This CDR3 has 14 amino acids. The junction had 8 bases not matched to a gene; V was cut back by 8 bases and J by 8 bases. Noted time point: newly diagnosed GD, antithyroid drugs for less than 3 months. Isolated PBMC RNA provided the starting material for the TCR library. Tubes containing EDTA received 8.5 to 9 milliliters of drawn peripheral blood. To make TCR beta libraries, researchers used iRepertoire HTBI primers and Arm-PCR of CDR3 regions. MiXCR was run by TCRdb on the multiplex PCR reads, yielding one entry per CDR3 protein. This table holds roughly 420,000 distinct CDR3 sequences, 15% to 19% found once. The sample holds a few counts of this clonotype. Its antigen is as yet unknown.

The chain has TRBV10-3 and TRBJ2-1, with 11 bases lining up with TRBD1. The input for sequencing was peripheral blood mononuclear cells (PBMCs), taken at new diagnosis, from a patient treated with antithyroid drugs. The origin of this receptor is a female donor with Graves disease. The CDR3 DNA follows: TGTGCCATCCTACCCGGGACAGGGGGTCATGAGCAGTTCTTC. This encodes CAILPGTGGHEQFF.